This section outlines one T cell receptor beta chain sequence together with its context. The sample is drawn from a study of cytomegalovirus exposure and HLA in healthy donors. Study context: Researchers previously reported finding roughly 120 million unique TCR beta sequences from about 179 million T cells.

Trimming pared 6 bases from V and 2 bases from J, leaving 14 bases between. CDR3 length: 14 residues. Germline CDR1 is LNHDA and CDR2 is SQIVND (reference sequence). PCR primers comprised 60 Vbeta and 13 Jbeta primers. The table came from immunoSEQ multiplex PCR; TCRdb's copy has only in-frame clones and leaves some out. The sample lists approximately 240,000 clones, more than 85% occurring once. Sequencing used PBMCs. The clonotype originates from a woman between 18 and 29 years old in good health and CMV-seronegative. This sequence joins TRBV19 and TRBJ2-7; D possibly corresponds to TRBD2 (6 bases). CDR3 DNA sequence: TGTGCCAGTAGATCGCGGGACCCTCCCTACGAGCAGTACTTC. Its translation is CASRSRDPPYEQYF.